This T cell receptor (beta chain) was identified during a study of cytomegalovirus exposure and HLA in healthy donors. Study-wide results and caveats: Among TCR beta chains, those listed as cytomegalovirus-associated numbered about 160. Using the classifier, cytomegalovirus status was reportedly diagnosed with high specificity and sensitivity.

CDR1 is MNHEY and CDR2 is SVGAGI in the germline V gene. This CDR3 has 15 residues. V lost 6 bases to trimming and J lost 4 bases; unmatched junction nucleotides: 8. Libraries were prepared by immunoSEQ multiplex PCR; TCRdb keeps only in-frame clonotypes and omits some of them. The profile shows 100,000 or so clones, approximately 94% of them singletons. For this clone: The antigen remains undetermined.

This rearrangement joins TRBV6-5 to TRBJ1-3; 8 bases align to TRBD1. The sequenced sample was PBMCs. The TCR sequence derives from a woman aged 18-35 years in good health and CMV-seronegative. The chain's CDR3 is CASSPTGVGGNTIYF. CDR3 in DNA: TGTGCCAGCAGCCCGACAGGGGTAGGAGGAAACACCATATATTTT.